This TCR beta chain was captured in a study of PD-1 blockade in classical Hodgkin lymphoma. Study results and limitations: Healthy donors reportedly exceeded newly diagnosed patients in baseline TCR diversity.

After autologous stem cell transplantation all patients relapsed, and prior brentuximab vedotin exposure differed between cohorts. Complete response, partial response or progressive disease constituted the best responses recorded. About this clone: The target antigen is unknown.

Only in-frame clones appear in the TCRdb table, and some are missing; sequencing was by immunoSEQ multiplex PCR. The sample lists under 65,000 clones, roughly nine tenths occurring once. The sample was peripheral blood mononuclear cells (PBMCs), taken at baseline. This receptor was identified in a human donor with classical Hodgkin lymphoma.

The CDR3: CSAPIGNTIYF. The CDR3 region has the DNA TGCAGTGCTCCCATCGGAAACACCATATATTTT. V usage is TRBV20-1 and J usage is TRBJ1-3; D uncertain. The V and J ends lost 5 bases and 4 bases respectively, with 6 bases between them. Germline CDR1 is DFQATT and CDR2 is SNEGSKA (reference sequence). The CDR3 is 11 amino acids.